What follows are 22 T cell receptor beta chains derived from one specimen sequenced in a study of OX40 agonist ivuxolimab in advanced cancers. Libraries were made using the immunoSEQ multiplex PCR assay. TCRdb provides this immuneACCESS table in a form limited to in-frame rearrangements. Some clones are lacking; in checked studies, under half of them reflect an unresolved V gene, and why the rest are absent is not known. Here the sample has tens of thousands of clones; roughly nine tenths occur a single time. The leading ten clones occupy 0.33% of the sample. Source: CD4+ or CD8+ T cells sorted from blood, taken in a trial of the OX40 agonist ivuxolimab. The receptors originated from an adult with an advanced solid tumor such as melanoma, head and neck, liver or kidney cancer.

The rearrangement links TRBV6-6 to TRBJ1-1, with D unresolved. Trimming pared 6 bases from V and 8 bases from J, leaving 13 bases between. The CDR3 spans 12 residues. The germline V gene encodes CDR1 MNHNY and CDR2 SVGAGI (reference sequence). CDR3 protein: CASSNDGGEAFF. The DNA of the CDR3 is TGTGCCAGCAGCAACGACGGAGGCGAAGCTTTCTTT.

The rearrangement joins TRBV19 to TRBJ2-4; D could derive from TRBD1 or TRBD2 (5 bases each). The CDR3 length is 18 residues. Germline lookup yields CDR1 LNHDA and CDR2 SQIVND (reference sequence). Trimming removed 1 base at V and 0 bases at J, with 16 bases between. The CDR3 protein is CASSIGTGRVLAKNIQYF. The CDR3 DNA reads TGTGCCAGTAGTATAGGAACGGGACGGGTCCTAGCCAAAAACATTCAGTACTTC.

The CDR3 is CASSQWQGDYNEQFF. The CDR3 bases are TGTGCCAGCAGCCAATGGCAGGGAGACTACAATGAGCAGTTCTTC. The rearrangement links TRBV14 to TRBJ2-1; D might be TRBD1 or TRBD2, each matching 5 bases. Germline V CDR1 and CDR2: SGHDN, FVKESK. The CDR3 loop spans 15 amino acids. The V end was cut by 2 bases, the J end by 3 bases, with 11 bases between.

The V call is TRBV5-5, the J call TRBJ1-4; tentative D call: TRBD1 (5 bases). This CDR3 is built from 16 residues. Trimming took 3 bases from V and 0 from J, leaving 12 bases between them. Germline V gene data show CDR1 as SGHKS and CDR2 as YYEKEE (reference sequence). This chain's CDR3 is CASSSKTGATNEKLFF. Here the CDR3 DNA reads TGTGCCAGCAGCTCCAAAACAGGAGCAACTAATGAAAAACTGTTTTTT.

This clone showed up just a few times. This chain links TRBV4-2 with TRBJ1-2; maybe TRBD1 (5 bases). The germline V gene encodes CDR1 LGHNA and CDR2 YNFKEQ. This CDR3 contains 14 residues. Deletions cut 1 base from V and 3 bases from J, with 9 bases between. CDR3 nucleotides: TGTGCCAGCAGCCAAGCCGGGACGGACTATGGCTACACCTTC. Its protein is CASSQAGTDYGYTF.

This chain joins TRBV2 and TRBJ2-3, with D perhaps given as TRBD1 or TRBD2 (5 bases each). The germline V and J ends were trimmed by 5 bases and 4 bases, with 13 bases remaining between them. Germline V gene data show CDR1 as SNHLY and CDR2 as FYNNEI. The CDR3 loop spans 14 amino acids. The CDR3 region has the DNA TGTGCCAGCAGTCAGGCAGGGCGGGCAGATACGCAGTATTTT. Translated, it gives CASSQAGRADTQYF.

A single count supports this clone. The V gene is TRBV6-4, the J gene TRBJ1-2; 9 bases line up with TRBD1. Germline CDR1 reads MRHNA; CDR2 reads SNTAGT. The V segment lost 3 bases and the J segment 8 bases; nucleotides outside the gene matches: 4. The CDR3 length is 13 residues. The CDR3 spells CASSDGTGNGYTF. CDR3 nucleotides: TGTGCCAGCAGTGATGGGACAGGGAACGGCTACACCTTC.

The V call is TRBV30, the J call TRBJ1-2; possibly TRBD1 for D (6 bases). Germline-derived CDR1 and CDR2 are GTSNPN and SVGIG (reference sequence). The CDR3 covers 17 residues. V lost 3 bases and J lost 4, with 24 bases in between. CDR3 nucleotides: TGTGCCTGGAGAAGAGGCACAGGGATACCTTATGCCTATGGCTACACCTTC. It encodes CAWRRGTGIPYAYGYTF.

In this sample, this clone turned up once. The CDR3 sequence is CASSPPDQGDNEQFF. The DNA for the CDR3 is TGTGCCAGCTCACCACCAGATCAGGGAGACAATGAGCAGTTCTTC. This sequence joins TRBV18 and TRBJ2-1; D could derive from TRBD1 or TRBD2 (5 bases each). CDR1 and CDR2 from the germline V gene are KGHSH and LQKENI. With 0 bases removed from V and 5 bases from J, the gap between germline ends came to 11 bases. This CDR3 is 15 amino acids long. The whole variable domain, remainder taken from reference TRBV18 and TRBJ2-1, is NAGVMQNPRHLVRRRGQEARLRCSPMKGHSHVYWYRQLPEEGLKFMVYLQKENIIDESGMPKERFSAEFPKEGPSILRIQQVVRGDSAAYFCASSPPDQGDNEQFFGPGTRLTVL.

The chain joins TRBV19 to TRBJ2-1; D tentatively fits TRBD1 or TRBD2 (5 bases each). This CDR3 is built from 15 residues. Germline CDR1 is LNHDA and CDR2 is SQIVND (reference sequence). Trimming removed 7 bases from V and 8 bases from J, with 21 bases in between. The DNA of the CDR3 is TGTGCCAGTACCTCCCCGGGGCTGAGCGGTGATGAGCAGTTCTTC. Encoded protein: CASTSPGLSGDEQFF.

The genes are TRBV7-2 and TRBJ1-1; 8 bases agree with TRBD1. This CDR3 has 14 residues. V lost 2 bases to trimming and J lost 4 bases; unmatched junction nucleotides: 3. CDR1 and CDR2 (germline): SGHTA, FQGNSA. The CDR3 nucleotides are TGTGCCAGCAGCTTATCCACAGGGGGCACTGAAGCTTTCTTT. Protein sequence: CASSLSTGGTEAFF.

The chain has TRBV11-2 and TRBJ1-1; the D gene is possibly TRBD1 (5 bases). There are 14 residues in the CDR3. V lost 0 bases and J 4 bases, leaving 9 bases between the germline ends. Germline CDR1 and CDR2: SGHAT and FQNNGV. In DNA, the CDR3 is TGTGCCAGCAGCTTAGAGTGGGGGAGCACTGAAGCTTTCTTT. Protein: CASSLEWGSTEAFF.

V is TRBV4-2 and J is TRBJ1-2, with D unclear. There are 12 residues in the CDR3. V was cut by 2 bases and J by 0 bases, with 1 base left in between. Germline V gene sequence: CDR1 LGHNA, CDR2 YNFKEQ. DNA for the CDR3: TGTGCCAGCAGCCAATCTAACTATGGCTACACCTTC. It yields the protein CASSQSNYGYTF.

The gene calls are TRBV6-5 and TRBJ1-6; 8 nucleotides match TRBD1. Germline V gene sequence: CDR1 MNHEY, CDR2 SVGAGI. CDR3 size: 15 residues. V shed 1 base and J 7 bases; nucleotides not matched to a gene: 3. The CDR3 loop reads CASSYYYRGNSPLHF. CDR3 nucleotides: TGTGCCAGCAGTTACTATTACAGGGGGAATTCACCCCTCCACTTT.

The J gene is TRBJ2-7, the V gene TRBV5-1; D gene unclear. Germline CDR1 is SGHRS and CDR2 is YFSETQ. The V end was cut by 0 bases, the J end by 2 bases, with 12 bases between. CDR3 size: 15 residues. CDR3 in amino acids: CASSLEFGSPYEQYF. CDR3 sequence (DNA): TGCGCCAGCAGCTTGGAGTTCGGCAGTCCCTACGAGCAGTACTTC. The full variable domain, with the rest looked up from reference TRBV5-1 and TRBJ2-7, is KAGVTQTPRYLIKTRGQQVTLSCSPISGHRSVSWYQQTPGQGLQFLFEYFSETQRNKGNFPGRFSGRQFSNSRSEMNVSTLELGDSALYLCASSLEFGSPYEQYFGPGTRLTVT.

The chain uses TRBV25-1 and TRBJ2-6; D ambiguous. Germline V CDR1 and CDR2: MGHDK, SYGVNS. CDR3 size: 15 residues. V was cut by 3 bases and J by 2 bases, with 8 bases left in between. For the CDR3, the DNA is TGTGCCAGCAGTGACGCCGGGCCTGGGGCCAACGTCCTGACTTTC. As protein: CASSDAGPGANVLTF. The full variable domain, rest sourced from reference TRBV25-1 and TRBJ2-6, is EADIYQTPRYLVIGTGKKITLECSQTMGHDKMYWYQQDPGMELHLIHYSYGVNSTEKGDLSSESTVSRIRTEHFPLTLESARPSHTSQYLCASSDAGPGANVLTFGAGSRLTVL.

The chain couples TRBV21-1 to TRBJ2-2; the table's TRBD2 call for D was not verified on the DNA. TRBV21-1 is a recognized pseudogene. The CDR3 length is 20 residues. The CDR3 region has the DNA TGTGCCACCCTAAATAAGGGGCGGGAGGGCCGTCTCGATGGGACCGGGGAGCTGTTTTTT. It is translated as CATLNKGREGRLDGTGELFF.

The chain uses TRBV28 and TRBJ1-4; TRBD1 aligns across 12 bases. This CDR3 is built from 18 residues. Trimming at V came to 3 bases and at J to 4 bases, leaving 9 bases not matched to a gene. Germline lookup yields CDR1 MDHEN and CDR2 SYDVKM. The CDR3 protein is CASSFGTGGYEINEKLFF. CDR3 coding DNA: TGTGCCAGCAGTTTTGGGACAGGGGGCTATGAGATTAATGAAAAACTGTTTTTT.

This clone came up once. The CDR3 protein is CASSLNTEAFF. Written as DNA, the CDR3 is TGTGCCAGCAGCTTAAACACTGAAGCTTTCTTT. The chain employs TRBV7-2 and TRBJ1-1; D is unresolved. The CDR3 is 11 residues long. V was clipped by 2 bases and J by 2 bases, with 0 bases between them. CDR1 and CDR2 from the germline V gene are SGHTA and FQGNSA.

CDR3 in amino acids: CASSLASAREKLFF. In DNA, the CDR3 is TGTGCCAGCAGCTTGGCGTCTGCGCGCGAAAAACTGTTTTTT. This chain connects TRBV5-4 to TRBJ1-4; no definite D call. Deletions cut 0 bases from V and 8 bases from J, with 11 bases between. Germline V lookup: CDR1 SGHNT, CDR2 YYREEE (reference sequence). The CDR3 spans 14 residues. Full variable domain (remainder filled in from reference TRBV5-4 and TRBJ1-4): ETGVTQSPTHLIKTRGQQVTLRCSSQSGHNTVSWYQQALGQGPQFIFQYYREEENGRGNFPPRFSGLQFPNYSSELNVNALELDDSALYLCASSLASAREKLFFGSGTQLSVL.

The J gene is TRBJ2-7, the V gene TRBV4-3; 8 bases agree with TRBD1. Germline CDR1 reads LGHNA; CDR2 reads YSLEER. Germline trimming cut 1 base from V and 2 bases from J; bases unmatched to any gene: 4. This CDR3 region has 15 residues. The CDR3 coding sequence is TGCGCCAGCAGCCAAGGGACAGGGTTCACCTACGAGCAGTACTTC. This sequence encodes CASSQGTGFTYEQYF.

The rearrangement joins TRBV18 to TRBJ1-1, with 7 bases lining up with TRBD1. Looked up from germline, CDR1 is KGHSH and CDR2 is LQKENI. This CDR3 is built from 13 residues. The ends lost 5 bases at V and 3 bases at J; junction bases unmatched: 3. The CDR3 DNA is TGTGCCAGCTCATTGACAGGGTACACTGAAGCTTTCTTT. It is translated as CASSLTGYTEAFF.